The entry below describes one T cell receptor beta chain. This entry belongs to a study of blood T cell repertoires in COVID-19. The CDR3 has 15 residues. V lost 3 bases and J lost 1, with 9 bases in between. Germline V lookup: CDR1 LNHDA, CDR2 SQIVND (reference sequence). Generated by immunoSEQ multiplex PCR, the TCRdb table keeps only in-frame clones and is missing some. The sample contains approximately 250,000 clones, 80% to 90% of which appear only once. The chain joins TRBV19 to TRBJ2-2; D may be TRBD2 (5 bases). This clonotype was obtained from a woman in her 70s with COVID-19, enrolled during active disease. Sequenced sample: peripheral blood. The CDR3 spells CASSIIGGNTGELFF. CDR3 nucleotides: TGTGCCAGTAGTATTATCGGAGGGAACACCGGGGAGCTGTTTTTT.